The sequence of this T cell receptor beta chain was determined in a study of OX40 agonist ivuxolimab in advanced cancers. At the level of the study: While on treatment, patients had intravenous ivuxolimab at 0.01 to 10 mg/kg every 2 weeks. Study findings and constraints: Nonresponders, in some cases, also had low normalized T-cell clonal expansion. Relative to CD4+ cells, CD8+ T cells on average had more expanded clones. At 0.1 to 3.0 mg/kg, CD4+ and CD8+ blood T cells expanded clonally by week 6.

This CDR3 has 11 residues. The V gene's germline CDR1 is SNHLY and CDR2 FYNNEI. The V and J ends lost 7 bases and 9 bases respectively, with 7 bases between them. For this clone: Its antigen is not identified.

Clones were sequenced by immunoSEQ multiplex PCR, and TCRdb holds only the in-frame ones, with some missing. The data show under 85,000 clones, approximately 91% seen once. This sequence originates from an adult with an advanced solid tumor such as melanoma, head and neck, liver or kidney cancer. The V gene is TRBV2, the J gene TRBJ1-6; the D is unclear. This specimen was CD4+ or CD8+ T cells sorted from blood, taken in a trial of the OX40 agonist ivuxolimab. In nucleotides, the CDR3 is TGTGCCAGCACCTCCGGTTCACCCCTCCACTTT. It codes for CASTSGSPLHF.